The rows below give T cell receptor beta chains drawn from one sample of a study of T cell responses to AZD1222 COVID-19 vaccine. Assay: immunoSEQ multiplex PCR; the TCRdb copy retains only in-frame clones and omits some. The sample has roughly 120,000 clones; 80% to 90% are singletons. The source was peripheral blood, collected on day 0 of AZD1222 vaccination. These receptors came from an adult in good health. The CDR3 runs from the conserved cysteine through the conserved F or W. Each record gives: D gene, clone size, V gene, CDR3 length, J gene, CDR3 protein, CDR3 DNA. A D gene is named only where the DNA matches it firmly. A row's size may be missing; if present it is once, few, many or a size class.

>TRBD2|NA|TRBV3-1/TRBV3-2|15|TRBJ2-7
CASSQVSGGQGGQYF
TGTGCCAGCAGCCAAGTTAGCGGGGGGCAAGGTGGGCAGTACTTC
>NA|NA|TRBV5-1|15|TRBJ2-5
CASSLRLSREETQYF
TGCGCCAGCAGCTTGAGGTTAAGCAGGGAAGAGACCCAGTACTTC
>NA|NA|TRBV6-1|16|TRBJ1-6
CASSEAEGFNNSPLHF
TGTGCTAGCAGTGAAGCGGAGGGTTTCAATAATTCACCCCTCCACTTT
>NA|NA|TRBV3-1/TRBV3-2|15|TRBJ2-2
CASSQGASVGGELFF
TGTGCCAGCAGCCAAGGGGCTAGCGTCGGCGGGGAGCTGTTTTTT
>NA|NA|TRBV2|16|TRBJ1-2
CASSFAGTSREAGYTF
TGTGCCAGCAGTTTCGCCGGGACGTCCCGTGAGGCTGGCTACACCTTC
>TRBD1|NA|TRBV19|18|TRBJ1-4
CASINRRGQGGANEKLFF
TGTGCCAGTATCAACCGCCGGGGACAGGGGGGCGCCAATGAAAAACTGTTTTTT
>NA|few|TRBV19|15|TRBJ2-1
CASRALLGGGNEQFF
TGTGCCAGTAGGGCTCTGTTGGGGGGAGGCAATGAGCAGTTCTTC
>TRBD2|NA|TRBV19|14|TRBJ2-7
CASRNSGSRGEQYF
TGTGCCAGTAGGAATAGCGGGTCCCGGGGAGAGCAGTACTTC
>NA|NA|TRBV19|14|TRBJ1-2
CASISSEVGIGYTF
TGTGCCAGTATTTCCTCGGAGGTAGGCATCGGCTACACCTTC
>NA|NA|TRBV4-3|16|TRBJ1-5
CASSQDFLQGGQPQHF
TGCGCCAGCAGCCAAGATTTCTTACAGGGCGGCCAGCCCCAGCATTTT
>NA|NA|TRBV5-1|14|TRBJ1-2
CASSLQGEDYGYTF
TGCGCCAGCAGCTTGCAGGGAGAAGACTATGGCTACACCTTC